A selection of T cell receptor beta chains follows, all from one sample in a study of cytomegalovirus exposure and HLA in healthy donors. Assay: immunoSEQ multiplex PCR; the TCRdb copy retains only in-frame clones and omits some. The top ten clones hold 1.4% to 1.5% of a sample with 110,000 to 150,000 clones, around four fifths of them seen once. The specimen sequenced was PBMCs. Source of these receptors: a woman in her twenties or thirties in good health and CMV-seronegative. The CDR3 runs from the conserved cysteine through the conserved F or W. D genes are given only for firm matches. Expanded clones are given a class, and other clones once, few, many or no size at all.

D gene | J gene | V gene | clone size | CDR3 length | CDR3 protein | CDR3 DNA
TRBD1 | TRBJ2-6 | TRBV7-3 | NA | 19 | CASSLSPDRGLAGANVLTF | TGTGCCAGCAGCTTAAGCCCGGACAGGGGGCTGGCTGGGGCCAACGTCCTGACTTTC
TRBD1 | TRBJ1-3 | TRBV29-1 | NA | 13 | CSVPGQGGNTIYF | TGCAGCGTCCCCGGACAGGGAGGAAACACCATATATTTT
NA | TRBJ1-3 | TRBV11-2 | few | 12 | CASSVSGNTIYF | TGTGCCAGCAGCGTATCTGGAAACACCATATATTTT
NA | TRBJ1-1 | TRBV6-6 | NA | 12 | CASSLKRGWAFF | TGTGCCAGCAGTTTAAAAAGGGGTTGGGCTTTCTTT
NA | TRBJ2-3 | TRBV9 | once | 15 | CASSAVGQSTDTQYF | TGTGCCAGCAGCGCAGTCGGACAGAGCACAGATACGCAGTATTTT
NA | TRBJ1-1 | TRBV5-1 | NA | 12 | CASSSGLGEAFF | TGCGCCAGCAGCTCGGGGTTAGGAGAAGCTTTCTTT
NA | TRBJ1-5 | TRBV5-5 | NA | 13 | CASSLAFNQPQHF | TGTGCCAGCAGCTTGGCCTTTAATCAGCCCCAGCATTTT
TRBD1 | TRBJ2-7 | TRBV13 | NA | 15 | CASSSSWTGAYEQYF | TGTGCCAGCAGCTCCTCTTGGACAGGCGCCTACGAGCAGTACTTC
TRBD1 | TRBJ2-7 | TRBV7-3 | NA | 15 | CASSSGQGVAYEQYF | TGTGCCAGCAGCTCCGGACAGGGGGTGGCCTACGAGCAGTACTTC
NA | TRBJ2-2 | TRBV2 | NA | 15 | CASSELGVGAGELFF | TGTGCCAGCAGTGAACTTGGGGTGGGAGCCGGGGAGCTGTTTTTT
TRBD2 | TRBJ2-3 | TRBV7-3 | NA | 13 | CASSSRGGPAQYF | TGTGCCAGCAGCTCGCGGGGGGGCCCGGCGCAGTATTTT
TRBD2 | TRBJ2-7 | TRBV6-5 | NA | 16 | CASSYLTSGGTGEQYF | TGTGCCAGCAGTTACCTGACTAGCGGGGGTACGGGCGAGCAGTACTTC
NA | TRBJ1-2 | TRBV25-1 | NA | 17 | CASSEEEGQGKRYGYTF | TGTGCCAGCAGTGAGGAGGAGGGGCAGGGTAAGCGGTATGGCTACACCTTC
NA | TRBJ1-1 | TRBV2 | NA | 13 | CASSEAGGEEAFF | TGTGCCAGCAGTGAAGCGGGAGGGGAGGAGGCTTTCTTT
NA | TRBJ2-4 | TRBV2 | NA | 13 | CASSLDSKNIQYF | TGTGCCAGCAGTCTGGACAGCAAAAACATTCAGTACTTC
NA | TRBJ1-1 | TRBV5-1 | NA | 13 | CASHEAGESEAFF | TGCGCCAGCCACGAAGCAGGGGAGTCGGAAGCTTTCTTT
NA | TRBJ1-5 | TRBV5-5 | NA | 14 | CASSLGSSNQPQHF | TGTGCCAGCAGCTTGGGGAGTAGCAATCAGCCCCAGCATTTT
NA | TRBJ2-5 | TRBV19 | NA | 13 | CASSAGYQETQYF | TGTGCCAGTAGTGCGGGCTACCAAGAGACCCAGTACTTC
TRBD1 | TRBJ2-6 | TRBV4-2 | NA | 20 | CASSQGQGFFLSSGANVLTF | TGTGCCAGCAGCCAGGGACAGGGCTTTTTTTTGAGCTCTGGGGCCAACGTCCTGACTTTC
TRBD2 | TRBJ2-1 | TRBV5-4 | NA | 16 | CASSEGTSRIYNEQFF | TGTGCCAGCAGCGAGGGGACTAGTCGGATTTACAATGAGCAGTTCTTC
NA | TRBJ1-6 | TRBV9 | few | 15 | CASSPAGGAYSPLHF | TGTGCCAGCAGCCCAGCGGGGGGAGCCTATTCACCCCTCCACTTT
NA | TRBJ1-2 | TRBV4-1 | NA | 15 | CASSQGMQGNYGYTF | TGCGCCAGCAGCCAAGGAATGCAGGGGAACTATGGCTACACCTTC
TRBD1 | TRBJ1-2 | TRBV29-1 | NA | 14 | CSVSSGQGYYGYTF | TGCAGCGTCTCATCGGGACAGGGTTACTATGGCTACACCTTC
NA | TRBJ2-5 | TRBV10-3 | NA | 12 | CAISDNQETQYF | TGTGCCATCAGTGACAACCAAGAGACCCAGTACTTC
NA | TRBJ2-7 | TRBV27 | NA | 14 | CASSLRRGTYEQYF | TGTGCCAGCAGTTTACGGCGGGGAACCTACGAGCAGTACTTC
NA | TRBJ2-1 | TRBV5-1 | NA | 15 | CASSSGTPRVNEQFF | TGCGCCAGCAGCTCAGGGACTCCACGAGTTAATGAGCAGTTCTTC